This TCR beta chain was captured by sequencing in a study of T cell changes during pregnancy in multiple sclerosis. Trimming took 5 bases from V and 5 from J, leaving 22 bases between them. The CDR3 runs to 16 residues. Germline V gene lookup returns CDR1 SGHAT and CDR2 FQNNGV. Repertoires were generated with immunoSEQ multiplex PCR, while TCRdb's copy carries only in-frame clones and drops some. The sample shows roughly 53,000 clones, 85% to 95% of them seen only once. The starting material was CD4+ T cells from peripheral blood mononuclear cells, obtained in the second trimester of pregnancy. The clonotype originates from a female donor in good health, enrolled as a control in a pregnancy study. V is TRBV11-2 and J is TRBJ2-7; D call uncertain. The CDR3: CASSLSRRPAMNEQYF. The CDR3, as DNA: TGTGCCAGCAGCCTCTCCCGGCGGCCAGCTATGAACGAGCAGTACTTC.